These 2 T cell receptor beta chains share one sample of origin, sequenced in a study of control samples from healthy donors and cancer patients. Data came from immunoSEQ multiplex PCR; TCRdb stores just in-frame clones and leaves some out. The sample lists roughly 450,000 clones, about 93% occurring once. The sample comprised PBMCs. These receptors originate from a middle-aged man with head and neck cancer.

The rearrangement joins TRBV5-8 to TRBJ2-7; D is tentatively TRBD1 or TRBD2 (6 bases each). There are 13 residues in the CDR3. Germline loops: CDR1 SGHTS, CDR2 YDEGEE. Trimming took 5 bases from V and 3 from J, leaving 12 bases between them. This chain's CDR3 is CASRTEGGYEQYF. In DNA form, the CDR3 reads TGTGCCAGCAGGACCGAGGGGGGCTACGAGCAGTACTTC.

The chain recombines TRBV27 with TRBJ2-2; 8 positions agree with TRBD2. CDR3 length: 16 amino acids. Germline values: CDR1 MNHEY, CDR2 SMNVEV (reference sequence). With V trimmed by 3 bases and J by 2 bases, 5 bases remained unmatched. The CDR3 nucleotides are TGTGCCAGCAGTTTCCTTACTAGCGGTAACACCGGGGAGCTGTTTTTT. Protein product: CASSFLTSGNTGELFF.